The TCR beta chain under discussion was sequenced for a study of blood T cell repertoires in COVID-19. The germline V and J ends were trimmed by 3 bases and 7 bases, with 12 bases remaining between them. The CDR3 extends over 13 amino acids. Per germline, CDR1 SGHTA and CDR2 FQGNSA. The Seattle patients, enrolled during active infection, were followed longitudinally. The protocol was immunoSEQ multiplex PCR, while the TCRdb copy is restricted to in-frame clones and leaves out a portion. Altogether 50,000 to 65,000 clones are present, approximately 86% being singletons, with the ten largest covering under 25%.

This sequence was found in an elderly woman with COVID-19, enrolled during active disease. The chain has TRBV7-2 and TRBJ1-2; tentatively, D is TRBD1 (5 bases). Sequencing used peripheral blood. The CDR3 here is CASSLDRGSGYTF. DNA for the CDR3: TGTGCCAGCAGCTTGGATAGGGGTAGTGGCTACACCTTC. Supplemented by reference TRBV7-2 and TRBJ1-2, the full variable domain reads GAGVSQSPSNKVTEKGKDVELRCDPISGHTALYWYRQSLGQGLEFLIYFQGNSAPDKSGLPSDRFSAERTGGSVSTLTIQRTQQEDSAVYLCASSLDRGSGYTFGSGTRLTVV.